These 10 T cell receptor beta chains came from one sample sequenced in a study of blood T cell repertoires in COVID-19. Data came from immunoSEQ multiplex PCR; TCRdb stores just in-frame clones and leaves some out. The sample contains 200,000 or so clones, about 80% of which appear only once. Material for sequencing was peripheral blood. The receptors shown here come from a woman between 55 and 75 years old with acute or convalescent COVID-19.

The V call is TRBV21-1, the J call TRBJ1-2. TRBV21-1 is noted as a pseudogene. CDR3 size: 15 residues. The CDR3 is CASRTRPHRNYGYTF. As DNA, the CDR3 is TGTGCCAGCAGGACTCGTCCGCATCGAAACTATGGCTACACCTTC.

This chain joins TRBV2 and TRBJ2-7; D is perhaps TRBD2 (5 bases). CDR3 size: 13 residues. Looked up from germline, CDR1 is SNHLY and CDR2 is FYNNEI. Trimming took off 5 bases at V and 2 bases at J, with 10 bases between the two ends. This CDR3 reads CASSLARTYEQYF. Here the CDR3 DNA reads TGTGCCAGCAGTCTAGCCAGGACCTACGAGCAGTACTTC.

The chain carries TRBV7-9 and TRBJ1-5; 8 positions match TRBD1. V lost 5 bases to trimming and J lost 2 bases; unmatched junction nucleotides: 8. CDR3 length: 16 amino acids. The V gene's germline CDR1 is SEHNR and CDR2 FQNEAQ (reference sequence). CDR3 coding DNA: TGTGCCAGCAGCACAGGGGGGGGGCATGGCAATCAGCCCCAGCATTTT. Its translation is CASSTGGGHGNQPQHF.

The chain has TRBV4-2 and TRBJ2-1; 9 bases align to TRBD2. The CDR3 loop spans 15 amino acids. CDR1 is LGHNA, CDR2 YNFKEQ, per germline. The ends lost 0 bases at V and 10 bases at J; junction bases unmatched: 7. This CDR3 is CASSQDIAGAPEQFF. The CDR3 DNA sequence: TGTGCCAGCAGCCAAGATATAGCGGGGGCCCCCGAGCAGTTCTTC.

V usage is TRBV3-1 (or the pseudogene TRBV3-2) and J usage is TRBJ2-7; 8 nucleotides match TRBD1. Germline values: CDR1 LGHDT, CDR2 YNNKEL (reference sequence). The CDR3 covers 13 residues. The ends lost 3 bases at V and 4 bases at J; junction bases unmatched: 2. The CDR3, as DNA: TGTGCCAGCAGCCACCAGGGGGCTTACGAGCAGTACTTC. As protein: CASSHQGAYEQYF.

This clone has a handful of counts. The chain is built from TRBV18 and TRBJ1-4; D is unclear. Between the trimmed V and J ends, which lost 3 bases and 3 bases, there was a span of 8 bases. The length of the CDR3 is 14 residues. Germline V lookup: CDR1 KGHSH, CDR2 LQKENI. CDR3 loop: CASSPMRPNEKLFF. CDR3 in DNA: TGTGCCAGCTCACCCATGAGGCCTAATGAAAAACTGTTTTTT.

J is TRBJ2-5 and V is TRBV7-3, with D tentatively TRBD2 (5 bases). Deletions cut 2 bases from V and 1 base from J, with 5 bases between. Germline CDR1 reads SGHTA; CDR2 reads FQGTGA. The CDR3 spans 13 residues. The CDR3 sequence is CASSLRGQETQYF. Written as DNA, the CDR3 is TGTGCCAGCAGCTTACGGGGCCAAGAGACCCAGTACTTC.

The chain links TRBV9 to TRBJ2-3; a weak D match, TRBD2 (6 bases). The CDR3 length is 14 residues. The V end lost 0 bases, the J end lost 4 bases, and 9 bases lay between the germline ends. CDR1 SGDLS and CDR2 YYNGEE come from the germline V gene. In DNA, the CDR3 is TGTGCCAGCAGCGTAGGGGGGGTGTCAGATACGCAGTATTTT. This translates into CASSVGGVSDTQYF.

The chain combines TRBV20-1 with TRBJ1-1; maybe TRBD1 (5 bases). Germline V gives CDR1 DFQATT, CDR2 SNEGSKA (reference sequence). The ends were cut back, 3 bases at V and 7 bases at J, with 9 bases in the middle. CDR3 length: 11 residues. CDR3 amino acids: CSARGDSEAFF. The DNA of the CDR3 is TGCAGTGCTAGGGGTGACAGTGAAGCTTTCTTT.

V gene TRBV7-9 combines with J gene TRBJ2-5, with 7 bases that match TRBD2. V was pared by 8 bases and J by 1 base, with 7 bases of the junction left unmatched. Looked up from germline, CDR1 is SEHNR and CDR2 is FQNEAQ (reference sequence). This CDR3 spans 14 amino acids. The CDR3 spells CASGSASGQETQYF. For the CDR3, the DNA is TGTGCCAGCGGTTCTGCTAGCGGCCAAGAGACCCAGTACTTC.